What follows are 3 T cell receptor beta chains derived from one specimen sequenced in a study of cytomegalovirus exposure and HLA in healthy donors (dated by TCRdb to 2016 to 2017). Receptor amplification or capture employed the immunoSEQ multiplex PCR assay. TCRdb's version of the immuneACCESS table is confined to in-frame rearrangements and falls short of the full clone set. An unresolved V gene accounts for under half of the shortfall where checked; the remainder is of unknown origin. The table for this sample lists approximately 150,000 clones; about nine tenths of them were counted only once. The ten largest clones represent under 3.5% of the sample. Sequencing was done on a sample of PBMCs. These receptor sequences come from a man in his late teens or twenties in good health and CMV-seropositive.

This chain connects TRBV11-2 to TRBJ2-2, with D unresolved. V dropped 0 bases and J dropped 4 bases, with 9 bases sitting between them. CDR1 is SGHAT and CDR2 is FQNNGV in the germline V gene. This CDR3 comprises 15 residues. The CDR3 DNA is TGTGCCAGCAGCTTAGATCCGGGTCGCACCGGGGAGCTGTTTTTT. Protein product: CASSLDPGRTGELFF.

CDR3 residues: CASSLRGSTYEQYF. The CDR3 DNA reads as TGTGCCAGCAGCTTGCGGGGGTCCACCTACGAGCAGTACTTC. The chain has TRBV7-2 and TRBJ2-7, with TRBD2 matching over 7 bases. The J segment lost 2 bases and the V segment lost 3 bases, leaving 4 bases of the junction unmatched. This CDR3 has 14 amino acids. Germline V lookup: CDR1 SGHTA, CDR2 FQGNSA.

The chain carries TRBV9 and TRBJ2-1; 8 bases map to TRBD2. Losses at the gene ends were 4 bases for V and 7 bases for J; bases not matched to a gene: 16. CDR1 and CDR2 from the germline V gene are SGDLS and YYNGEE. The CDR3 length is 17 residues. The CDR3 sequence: CASSPGGASGPLNEQFF. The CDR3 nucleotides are TGTGCCAGCAGCCCAGGAGGCGCTAGCGGGCCTTTGAATGAGCAGTTCTTC.